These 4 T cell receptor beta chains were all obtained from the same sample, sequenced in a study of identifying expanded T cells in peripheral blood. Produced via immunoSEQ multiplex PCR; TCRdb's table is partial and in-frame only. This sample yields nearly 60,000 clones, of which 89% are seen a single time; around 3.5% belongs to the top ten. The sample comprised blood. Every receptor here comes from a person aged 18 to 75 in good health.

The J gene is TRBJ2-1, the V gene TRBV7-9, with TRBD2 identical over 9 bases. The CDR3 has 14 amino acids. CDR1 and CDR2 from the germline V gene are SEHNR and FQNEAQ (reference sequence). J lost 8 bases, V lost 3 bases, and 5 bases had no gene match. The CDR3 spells CASSLDSGSDEQFF. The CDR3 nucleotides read TGTGCCAGCAGCTTGGATAGCGGGAGCGATGAGCAGTTCTTC.

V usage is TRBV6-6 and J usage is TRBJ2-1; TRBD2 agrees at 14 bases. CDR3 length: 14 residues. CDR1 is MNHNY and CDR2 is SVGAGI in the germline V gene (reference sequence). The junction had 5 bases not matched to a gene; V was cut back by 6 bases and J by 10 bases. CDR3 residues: CASRSGLAGGEQFF. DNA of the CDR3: TGTGCCAGCAGGTCTGGACTAGCGGGAGGAGAGCAGTTCTTC.

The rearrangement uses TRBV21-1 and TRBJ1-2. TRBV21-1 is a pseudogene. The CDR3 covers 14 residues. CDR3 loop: CASSKPLGNYGYTF. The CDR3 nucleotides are TGTGCCAGCAGCAAACCCCTTGGTAACTATGGCTACACCTTC.

The CDR3 nucleotides are TGTGCCAGCAGTTCTCCATACGGGGAGCTGTTTTTT. It translates to CASSSPYGELFF. This chain connects TRBV28 to TRBJ2-2; D gene unclear. The CDR3 has 12 residues. The V end lost 4 bases, the J end lost 7 bases, and 7 bases lay between the germline ends. Germline assignment: CDR1 MDHEN and CDR2 SYDVKM.